These T cell receptor beta chains were read from a single sample in a study of CD8 T cells in Susac syndrome. Using its own MiXCR run on the immunoSEQ multiplex PCR reads, TCRdb lists one record per CDR3 protein. Of 100,000 to 150,000 distinct CDR3 sequences in the sample, about 93% were seen once. The material sequenced was CD8+ T cells from PBMCs. The receptors originated from a human donor with Susac syndrome. Each CDR3 is given with its conserved first and last residue. A D gene is named only where the DNA matches it firmly. Expanded clones are given a class, and other clones once, few, many or no size at all.

j_call: TRBJ1-1
d_call: -
clone_size: -
v_call: TRBV7-3
cdr3_aa: CAAGGRAANTEAFF
cdr3_nt: TGTGCCGCCGGGGGCAGGGCGGCGAACACTGAAGCTTTCTTT

j_call: TRBJ1-5
d_call: -
clone_size: -
v_call: TRBV9
cdr3_aa: CASRSPEDQPQHF
cdr3_nt: TGTGCCAGCAGAAGCCCCGAGGATCAGCCCCAGCATTTT

j_call: TRBJ2-2
d_call: -
clone_size: -
v_call: TRBV29-1
cdr3_aa: CSVVLMNTGELFF
cdr3_nt: TGCAGCGTTGTCCTGATGAACACCGGGGAGCTGTTTTTT

j_call: TRBJ2-3
d_call: -
clone_size: -
v_call: TRBV9
cdr3_aa: CASSVAVDTQYF
cdr3_nt: TGTGCCAGCAGCGTAGCGGTAGATACGCAGTATTTT

j_call: TRBJ2-2
d_call: -
clone_size: -
v_call: TRBV30
cdr3_aa: CAWRDVGELFF
cdr3_nt: TGTGCCTGGAGGGACGTGGGGGAGCTGTTTTTT

j_call: TRBJ2-1
d_call: TRBD2
clone_size: once
v_call: TRBV24-1
cdr3_aa: CATSDAGTSDEQFF
cdr3_nt: TGTGCCACCAGTGATGCCGGGACTAGCGATGAGCAGTTCTTC

j_call: TRBJ2-5
d_call: -
clone_size: few
v_call: TRBV12-3/TRBV12-4
cdr3_aa: CASSSSYQETQYF
cdr3_nt: TGTGCCAGCAGTTCATCGTACCAAGAGACCCAGTACTTC

j_call: TRBJ2-5
d_call: TRBD2
clone_size: -
v_call: TRBV20-1
cdr3_aa: CSARVASGVFQETQYF
cdr3_nt: TGCAGTGCTAGAGTAGCTAGCGGGGTTTTCCAAGAGACCCAGTACTTC

j_call: TRBJ2-1
d_call: -
clone_size: -
v_call: TRBV3-1
cdr3_aa: CASSPWGYSYNEQFF
cdr3_nt: TGTGCCAGCAGCCCCTGGGGGTACTCCTACAATGAGCAGTTCTTC

j_call: TRBJ1-1
d_call: -
clone_size: once
v_call: TRBV14
cdr3_aa: CASSPLAEAFF
cdr3_nt: TGTGCCAGCAGCCCTCTTGCTGAAGCTTTCTTT

j_call: TRBJ1-1
d_call: -
clone_size: -
v_call: TRBV7-9
cdr3_aa: CASSPPTGINTEAFF
cdr3_nt: TGTGCCAGCAGCCCCCCGACCGGCATTAACACTGAAGCTTTCTTT

j_call: TRBJ2-1
d_call: TRBD1
clone_size: -
v_call: TRBV7-2
cdr3_aa: CASNKRGQGYNEQFF
cdr3_nt: TGTGCCAGCAACAAACGGGGACAGGGCTACAATGAGCAGTTCTTC